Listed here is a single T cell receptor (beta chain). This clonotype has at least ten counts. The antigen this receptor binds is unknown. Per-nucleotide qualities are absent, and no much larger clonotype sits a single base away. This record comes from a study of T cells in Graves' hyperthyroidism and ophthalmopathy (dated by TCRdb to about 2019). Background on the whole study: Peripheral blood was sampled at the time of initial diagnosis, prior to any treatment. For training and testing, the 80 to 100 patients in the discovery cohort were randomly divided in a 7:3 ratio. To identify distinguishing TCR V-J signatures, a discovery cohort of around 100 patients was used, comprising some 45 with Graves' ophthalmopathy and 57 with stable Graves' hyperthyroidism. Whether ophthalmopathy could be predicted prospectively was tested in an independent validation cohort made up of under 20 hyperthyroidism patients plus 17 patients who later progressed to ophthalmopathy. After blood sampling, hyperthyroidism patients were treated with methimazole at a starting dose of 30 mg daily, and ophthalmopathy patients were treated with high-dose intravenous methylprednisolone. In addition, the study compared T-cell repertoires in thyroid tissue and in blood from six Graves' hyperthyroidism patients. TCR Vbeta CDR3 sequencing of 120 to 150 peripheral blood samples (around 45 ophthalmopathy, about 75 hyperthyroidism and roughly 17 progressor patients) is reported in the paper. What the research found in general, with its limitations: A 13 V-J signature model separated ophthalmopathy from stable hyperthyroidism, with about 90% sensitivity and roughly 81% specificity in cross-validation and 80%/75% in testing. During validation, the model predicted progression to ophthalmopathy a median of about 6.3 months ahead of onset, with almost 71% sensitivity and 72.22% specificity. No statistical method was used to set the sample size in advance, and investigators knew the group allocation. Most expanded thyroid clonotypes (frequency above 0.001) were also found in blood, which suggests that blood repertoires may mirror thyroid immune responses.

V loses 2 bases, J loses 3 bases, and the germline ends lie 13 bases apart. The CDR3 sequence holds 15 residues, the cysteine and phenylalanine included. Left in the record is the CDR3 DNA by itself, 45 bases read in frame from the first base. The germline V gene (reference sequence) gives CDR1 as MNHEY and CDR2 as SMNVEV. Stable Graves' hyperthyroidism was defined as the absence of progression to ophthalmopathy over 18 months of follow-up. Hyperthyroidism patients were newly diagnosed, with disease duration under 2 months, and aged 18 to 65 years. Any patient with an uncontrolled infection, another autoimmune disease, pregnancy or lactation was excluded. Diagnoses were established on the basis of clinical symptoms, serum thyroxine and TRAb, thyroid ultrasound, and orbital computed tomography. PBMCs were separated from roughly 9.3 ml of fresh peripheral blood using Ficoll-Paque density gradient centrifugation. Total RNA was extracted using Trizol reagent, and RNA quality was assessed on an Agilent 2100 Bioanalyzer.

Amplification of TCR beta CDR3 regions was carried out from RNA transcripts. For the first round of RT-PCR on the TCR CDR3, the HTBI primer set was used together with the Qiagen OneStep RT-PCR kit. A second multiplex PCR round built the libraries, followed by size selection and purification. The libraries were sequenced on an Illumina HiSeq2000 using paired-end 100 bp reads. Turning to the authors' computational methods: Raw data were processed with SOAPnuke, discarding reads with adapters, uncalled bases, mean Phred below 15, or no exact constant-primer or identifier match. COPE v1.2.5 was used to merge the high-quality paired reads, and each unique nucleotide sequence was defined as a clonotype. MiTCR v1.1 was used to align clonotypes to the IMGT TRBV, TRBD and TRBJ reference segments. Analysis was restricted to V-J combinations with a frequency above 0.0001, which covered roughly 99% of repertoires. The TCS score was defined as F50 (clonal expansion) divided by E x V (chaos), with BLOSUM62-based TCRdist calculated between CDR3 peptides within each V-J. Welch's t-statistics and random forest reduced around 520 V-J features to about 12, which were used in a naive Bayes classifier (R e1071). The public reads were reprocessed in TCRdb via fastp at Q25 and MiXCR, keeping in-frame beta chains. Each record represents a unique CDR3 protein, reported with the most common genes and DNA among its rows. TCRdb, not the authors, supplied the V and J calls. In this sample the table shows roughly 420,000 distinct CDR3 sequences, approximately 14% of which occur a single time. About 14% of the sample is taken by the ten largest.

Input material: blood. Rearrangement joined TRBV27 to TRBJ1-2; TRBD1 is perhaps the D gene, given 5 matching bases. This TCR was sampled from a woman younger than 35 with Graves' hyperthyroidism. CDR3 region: CASSLRAGLHYGYTF. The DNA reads TGTGCCAGCAGTTTAAGAGCGGGGCTACACTATGGCTACACCTTC.